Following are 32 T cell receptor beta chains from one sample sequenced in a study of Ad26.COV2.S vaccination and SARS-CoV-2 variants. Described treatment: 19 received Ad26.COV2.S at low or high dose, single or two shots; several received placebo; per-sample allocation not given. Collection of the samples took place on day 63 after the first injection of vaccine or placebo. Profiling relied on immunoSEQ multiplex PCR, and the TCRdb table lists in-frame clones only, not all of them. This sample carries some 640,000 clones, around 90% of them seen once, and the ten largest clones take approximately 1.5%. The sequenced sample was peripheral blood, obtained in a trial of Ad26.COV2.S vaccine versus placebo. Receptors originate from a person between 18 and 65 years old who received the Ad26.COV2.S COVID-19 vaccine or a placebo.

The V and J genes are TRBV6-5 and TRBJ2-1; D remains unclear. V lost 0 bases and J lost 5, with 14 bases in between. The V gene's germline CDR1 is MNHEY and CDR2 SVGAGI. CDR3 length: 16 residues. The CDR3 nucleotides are TGTGCCAGCAGTTACTCGGGGTATCCCACTAACAATGAGCAGTTCTTC. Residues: CASSYSGYPTNNEQFF.

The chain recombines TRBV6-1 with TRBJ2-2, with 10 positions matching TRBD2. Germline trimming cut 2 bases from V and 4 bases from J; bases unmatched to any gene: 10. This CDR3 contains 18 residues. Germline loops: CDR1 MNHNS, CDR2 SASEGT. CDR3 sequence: CASSELAGGLRATGELFF. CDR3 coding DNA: TGTGCCAGCAGTGAATTAGCGGGAGGCCTGCGAGCCACCGGGGAGCTGTTTTTT.

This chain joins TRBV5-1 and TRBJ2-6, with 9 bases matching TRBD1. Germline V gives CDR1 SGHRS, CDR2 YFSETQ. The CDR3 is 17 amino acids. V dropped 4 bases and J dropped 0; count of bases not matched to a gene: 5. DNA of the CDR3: TGCGCCAGCAGCCTACTGGACAGGGGCTCTGGGGCCAACGTCCTGACTTTC. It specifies CASSLLDRGSGANVLTF. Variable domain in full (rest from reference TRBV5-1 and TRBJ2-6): KAGVTQTPRYLIKTRGQQVTLSCSPISGHRSVSWYQQTPGQGLQFLFEYFSETQRNKGNFPGRFSGRQFSNSRSEMNVSTLELGDSALYLCASSLLDRGSGANVLTFGAGSRLTVL.

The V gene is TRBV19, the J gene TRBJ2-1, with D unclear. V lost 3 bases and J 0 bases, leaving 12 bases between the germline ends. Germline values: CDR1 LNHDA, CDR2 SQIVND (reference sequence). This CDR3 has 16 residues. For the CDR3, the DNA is TGTGCCAGTAGTATTCTGTCCAGAAGCTCCTACAATGAGCAGTTCTTC. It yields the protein CASSILSRSSYNEQFF.

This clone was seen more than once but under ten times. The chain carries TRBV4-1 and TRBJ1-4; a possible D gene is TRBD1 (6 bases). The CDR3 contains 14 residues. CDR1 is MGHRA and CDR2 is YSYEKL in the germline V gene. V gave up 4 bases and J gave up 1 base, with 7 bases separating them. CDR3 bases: TGCGCCAGCAGCCTAGGGGGAACTAATGAAAAACTGTTTTTT. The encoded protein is CASSLGGTNEKLFF.

As DNA, the CDR3 is TGTGCCAGCAGCTTAGCCGGACAGGGTGTGACTGAAGCTTTCTTT. It translates to CASSLAGQGVTEAFF. V is TRBV7-8 and J is TRBJ1-1; 8 positions agree with TRBD1. Germline values: CDR1 SGHVS, CDR2 FQNEAQ. J was trimmed by 5 bases and V by 0 bases; bases with no gene match: 5. This CDR3 spans 15 amino acids.

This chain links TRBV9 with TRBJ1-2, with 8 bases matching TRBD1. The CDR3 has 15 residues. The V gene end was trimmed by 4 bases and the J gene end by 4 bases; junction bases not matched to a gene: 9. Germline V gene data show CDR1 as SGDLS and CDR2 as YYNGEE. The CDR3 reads CASSFGRGPSYGYTF. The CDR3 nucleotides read TGTGCCAGCAGCTTCGGCAGGGGGCCTAGCTATGGCTACACCTTC.

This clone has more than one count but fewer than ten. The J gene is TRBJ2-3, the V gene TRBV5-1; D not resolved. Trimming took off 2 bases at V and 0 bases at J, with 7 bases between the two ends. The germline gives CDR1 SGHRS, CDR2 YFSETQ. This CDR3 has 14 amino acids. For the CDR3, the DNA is TGCGCCAGCAGCTTTGGCTCTAGCACAGATACGCAGTATTTT. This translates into CASSFGSSTDTQYF. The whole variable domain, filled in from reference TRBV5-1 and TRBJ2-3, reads KAGVTQTPRYLIKTRGQQVTLSCSPISGHRSVSWYQQTPGQGLQFLFEYFSETQRNKGNFPGRFSGRQFSNSRSEMNVSTLELGDSALYLCASSFGSSTDTQYFGPGTRLTVL.

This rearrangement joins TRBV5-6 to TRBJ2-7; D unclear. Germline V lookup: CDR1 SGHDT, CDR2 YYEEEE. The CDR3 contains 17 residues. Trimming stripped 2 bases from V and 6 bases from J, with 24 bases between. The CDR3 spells CASSFYLMPHQTSEQYF. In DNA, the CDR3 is TGTGCCAGCAGCTTCTACCTAATGCCCCACCAGACGTCCGAGCAGTACTTC.

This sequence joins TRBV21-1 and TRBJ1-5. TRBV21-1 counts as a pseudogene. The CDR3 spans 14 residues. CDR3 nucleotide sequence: TGTGCCAGCAGCAAAGACCCAGAGACGCAGCCCCAGCATTTT. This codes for CASSKDPETQPQHF.

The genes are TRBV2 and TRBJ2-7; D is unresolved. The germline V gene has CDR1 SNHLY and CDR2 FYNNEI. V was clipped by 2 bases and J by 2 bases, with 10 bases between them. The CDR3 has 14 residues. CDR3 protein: CASSEHKGPYEQYF. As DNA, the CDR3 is TGTGCCAGCAGTGAACATAAGGGCCCCTACGAGCAGTACTTC.

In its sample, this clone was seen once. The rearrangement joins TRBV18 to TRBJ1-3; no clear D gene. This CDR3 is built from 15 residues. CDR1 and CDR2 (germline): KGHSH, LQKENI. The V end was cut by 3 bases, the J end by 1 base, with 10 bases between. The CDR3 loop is CASSPSQGSGNTIYF. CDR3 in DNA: TGTGCCAGCTCACCTTCCCAAGGGTCTGGAAACACCATATATTTT.

CDR3 sequence reads: CAVEDSQETQYF. The DNA for the CDR3 is TGTGCTGTCGAAGACAGCCAAGAGACCCAGTACTTC. V is TRBV19 and J is TRBJ2-5; tentative D call: TRBD1 (5 bases). The CDR3 is made up of 12 amino acids. CDR1 is LNHDA, CDR2 SQIVND, per germline (reference sequence).

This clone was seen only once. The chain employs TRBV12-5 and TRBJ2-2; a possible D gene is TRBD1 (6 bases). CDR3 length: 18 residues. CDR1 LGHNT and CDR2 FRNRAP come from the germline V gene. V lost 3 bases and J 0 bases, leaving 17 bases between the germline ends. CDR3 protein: CASGFSLQGVPNTGELFF. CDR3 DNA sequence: TGTGCTAGTGGTTTCTCACTACAGGGCGTCCCGAACACCGGGGAGCTGTTTTTT. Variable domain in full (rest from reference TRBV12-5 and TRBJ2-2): DARVTQTPRHKVTEMGQEVTMRCQPILGHNTVFWYRQTMMQGLELLAYFRNRAPLDDSGMPKDRFSAEMPDATLATLKIQPSEPRDSAVYFCASGFSLQGVPNTGELFFGEGSRLTVL.

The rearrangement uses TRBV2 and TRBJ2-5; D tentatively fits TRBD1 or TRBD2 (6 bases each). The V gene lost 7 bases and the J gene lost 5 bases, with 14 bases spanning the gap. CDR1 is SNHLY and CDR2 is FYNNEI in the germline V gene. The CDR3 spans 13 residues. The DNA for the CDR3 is TGTGCCAGCATTTGGGGGGCGACGGAGACCCAGTACTTC. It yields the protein CASIWGATETQYF.

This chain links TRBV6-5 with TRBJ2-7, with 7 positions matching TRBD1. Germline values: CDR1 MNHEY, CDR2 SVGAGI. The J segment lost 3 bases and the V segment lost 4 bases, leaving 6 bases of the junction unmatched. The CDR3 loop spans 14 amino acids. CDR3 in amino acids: CASSFRDSGYEQYF. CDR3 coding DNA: TGTGCCAGCAGTTTCCGGGACAGCGGCTACGAGCAGTACTTC.

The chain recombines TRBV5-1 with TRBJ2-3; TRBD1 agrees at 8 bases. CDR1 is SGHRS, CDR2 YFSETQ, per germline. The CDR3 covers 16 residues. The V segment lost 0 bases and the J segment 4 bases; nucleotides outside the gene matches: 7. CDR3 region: CASSLALTGVPDTQYF. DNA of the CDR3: TGCGCCAGCAGCTTGGCTTTGACAGGGGTGCCAGATACGCAGTATTTT.

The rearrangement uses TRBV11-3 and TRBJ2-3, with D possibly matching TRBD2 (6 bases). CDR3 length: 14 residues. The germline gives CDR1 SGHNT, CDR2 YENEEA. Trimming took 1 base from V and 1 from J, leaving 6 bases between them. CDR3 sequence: CASSLGGGTDTQYF. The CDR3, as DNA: TGTGCCAGCAGCTTAGGGGGGGGCACAGATACGCAGTATTTT. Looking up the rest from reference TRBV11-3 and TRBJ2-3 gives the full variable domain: EAGVVQSPRYKIIEKKQPVAFWCNPISGHNTLYWYLQNLGQGPELLIRYENEEAVDDSQLPKDRFSAERLKGVDSTLKIQPAELGDSAVYLCASSLGGGTDTQYFGPGTRLTVL.

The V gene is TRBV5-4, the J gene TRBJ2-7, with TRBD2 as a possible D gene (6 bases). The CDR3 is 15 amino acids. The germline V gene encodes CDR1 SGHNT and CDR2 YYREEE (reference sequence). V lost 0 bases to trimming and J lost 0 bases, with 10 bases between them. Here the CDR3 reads CASSLGAGLSYEQYF. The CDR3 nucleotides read TGTGCCAGCAGCTTGGGAGCGGGCCTCTCCTACGAGCAGTACTTC.

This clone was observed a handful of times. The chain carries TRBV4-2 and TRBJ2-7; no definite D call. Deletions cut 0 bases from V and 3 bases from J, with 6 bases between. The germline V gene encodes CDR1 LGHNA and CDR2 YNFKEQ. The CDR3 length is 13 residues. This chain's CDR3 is CASSQDQDYEQYF. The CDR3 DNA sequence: TGTGCCAGCAGCCAAGATCAGGACTACGAGCAGTACTTC.

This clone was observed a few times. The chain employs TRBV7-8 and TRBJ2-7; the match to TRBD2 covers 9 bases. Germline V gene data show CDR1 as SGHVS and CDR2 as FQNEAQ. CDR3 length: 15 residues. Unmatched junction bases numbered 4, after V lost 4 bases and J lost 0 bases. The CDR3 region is CASSSGTSPSYEQYF. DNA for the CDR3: TGTGCCAGCAGCTCGGGGACTAGCCCCTCCTACGAGCAGTACTTC.

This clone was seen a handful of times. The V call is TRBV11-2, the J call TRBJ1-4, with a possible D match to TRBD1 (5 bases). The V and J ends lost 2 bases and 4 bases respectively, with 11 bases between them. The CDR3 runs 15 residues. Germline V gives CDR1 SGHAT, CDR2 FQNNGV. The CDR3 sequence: CASSLQGMGNEKLFF. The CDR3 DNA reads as TGTGCCAGCAGCTTACAGGGTATGGGTAATGAAAAACTGTTTTTT.

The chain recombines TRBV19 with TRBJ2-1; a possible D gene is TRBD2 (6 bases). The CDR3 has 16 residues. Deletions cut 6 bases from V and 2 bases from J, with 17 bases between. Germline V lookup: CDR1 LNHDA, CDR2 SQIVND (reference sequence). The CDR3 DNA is TGTGCCAGTAGCCCCAACGGGGGACCGACCTACAATGAGCAGTTCTTC. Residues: CASSPNGGPTYNEQFF.

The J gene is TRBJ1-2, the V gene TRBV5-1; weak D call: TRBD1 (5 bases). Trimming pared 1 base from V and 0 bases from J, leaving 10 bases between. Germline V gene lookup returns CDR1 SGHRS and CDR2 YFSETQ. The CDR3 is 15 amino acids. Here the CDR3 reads CASSLSPGTNYGYTF. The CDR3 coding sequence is TGCGCCAGCAGCTTGTCGCCAGGGACTAACTATGGCTACACCTTC.

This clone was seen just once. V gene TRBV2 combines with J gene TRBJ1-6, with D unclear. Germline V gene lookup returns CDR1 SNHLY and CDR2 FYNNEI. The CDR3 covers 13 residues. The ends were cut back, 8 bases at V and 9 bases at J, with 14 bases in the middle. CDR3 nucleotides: TGTGCCAGCCTTCGGGAGAGTGGTTCACCCCTCCACTTT. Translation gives CASLRESGSPLHF.

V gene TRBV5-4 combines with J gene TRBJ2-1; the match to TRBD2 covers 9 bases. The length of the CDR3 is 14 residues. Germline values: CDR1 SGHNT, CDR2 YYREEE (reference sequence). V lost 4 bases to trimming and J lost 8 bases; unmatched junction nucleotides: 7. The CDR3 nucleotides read TGTGCCAGCAGCCCGGGACTAGCAAGCGATGAGCAGTTCTTC. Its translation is CASSPGLASDEQFF.

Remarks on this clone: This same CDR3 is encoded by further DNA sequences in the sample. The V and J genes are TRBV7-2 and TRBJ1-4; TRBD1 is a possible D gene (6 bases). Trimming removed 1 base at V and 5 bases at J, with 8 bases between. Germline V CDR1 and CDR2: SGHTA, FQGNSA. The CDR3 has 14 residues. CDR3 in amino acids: CASSLGTANEKLFF. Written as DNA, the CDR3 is TGTGCCAGCAGCTTAGGGACAGCAAATGAAAAACTGTTTTTT.

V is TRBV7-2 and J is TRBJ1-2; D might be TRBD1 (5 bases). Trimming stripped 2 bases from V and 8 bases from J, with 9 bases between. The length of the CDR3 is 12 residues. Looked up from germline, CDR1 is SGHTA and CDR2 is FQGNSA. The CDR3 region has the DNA TGTGCCAGCAGCTTACCAGGGCCCGGCTACACCTTC. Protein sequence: CASSLPGPGYTF.

The CDR3 region has the DNA TGTGCCAGCTCACCGGCAGGGTACCCCCTGGATTCACCCCTCCACTTT. Its translation is CASSPAGYPLDSPLHF. The chain joins TRBV18 to TRBJ1-6; D might be TRBD1 (5 bases). The CDR3 consists of 16 residues. Per germline, CDR1 KGHSH and CDR2 LQKENI. Trimming shortened V by 3 bases and J by 8 bases, and 17 bases separated the two germline ends.

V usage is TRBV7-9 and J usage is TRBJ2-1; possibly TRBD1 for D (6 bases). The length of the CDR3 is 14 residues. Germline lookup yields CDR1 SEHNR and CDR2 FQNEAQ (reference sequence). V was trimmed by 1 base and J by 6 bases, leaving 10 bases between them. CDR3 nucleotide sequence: TGTGCCAGCAGCTTAGAGGGGGACACCAATGAGCAGTTCTTC. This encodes CASSLEGDTNEQFF.

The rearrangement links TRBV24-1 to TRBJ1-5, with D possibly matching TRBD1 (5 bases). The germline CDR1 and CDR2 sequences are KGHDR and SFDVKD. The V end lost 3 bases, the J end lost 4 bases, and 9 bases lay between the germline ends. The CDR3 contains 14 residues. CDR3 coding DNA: TGTGCCACCAGTGATGGCAGGGAGAATCAGCCCCAGCATTTT. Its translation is CATSDGRENQPQHF.

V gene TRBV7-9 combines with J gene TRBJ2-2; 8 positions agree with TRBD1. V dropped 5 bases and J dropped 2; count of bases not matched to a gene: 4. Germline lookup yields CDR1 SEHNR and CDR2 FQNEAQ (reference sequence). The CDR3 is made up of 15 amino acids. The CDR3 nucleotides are TGTGCCAGCAGCCCGGGGACAGGAAACACCGGGGAGCTGTTTTTT. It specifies CASSPGTGNTGELFF. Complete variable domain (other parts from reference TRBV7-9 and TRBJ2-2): DTGVSQNPRHKITKRGQNVTFRCDPISEHNRLYWYRQTLGQGPEFLTYFQNEAQLEKSRLLSDRFSAERPKGSFSTLEIQRTEQGDSAMYLCASSPGTGNTGELFFGEGSRLTVL.